The rows below give T cell receptor beta chains drawn from one sample of a study of blood T cell repertoires in COVID-19. The table came from immunoSEQ multiplex PCR; TCRdb's copy has only in-frame clones and leaves some out. The sample records 95,000 to 150,000 clones, 86% being singletons. Specimen: peripheral blood. Receptor source: a man aged 35-49 years with acute or convalescent COVID-19. CDR3s include the opening cysteine and the closing phenylalanine or tryptophan. The order of the fields is J gene, D gene, clone size, V gene, CDR3 DNA, CDR3 protein. The D gene is left open where the match is weak. Expanded clones are given a class, and other clones once, few, many or no size at all.

>TRBJ2-2|.|.|TRBV10-1
TGCGCCAGCCAGGGCGACACCGGGGAGCTGTTTTTT
CASQGDTGELFF
>TRBJ2-7|TRBD1|.|TRBV30
TGTGCCTGGAGGGGACAGGGATTCTACGAGCAGTACTTC
CAWRGQGFYEQYF
>TRBJ2-7|.|.|TRBV11-2
TGTGCCAGCAGCTTAGACAGCTACGAGCAGTACTTC
CASSLDSYEQYF
>TRBJ2-5|.|.|TRBV6-2/TRBV6-3
TGTGCCAGCAGTTACCACCTGACAGACTACCAAGAGACCCAGTACTTC
CASSYHLTDYQETQYF
>TRBJ2-1|TRBD2|few|TRBV9
TGTGCCAGCAGCGTAGCCGGGACTAGCGGCGAGCAGTTCTTC
CASSVAGTSGEQFF
>TRBJ1-1|.|once|TRBV2
TGTGCCAGCAGCGTTCAGGGGCTAGGGGAAGCTTTCTTT
CASSVQGLGEAFF
>TRBJ1-3|TRBD1|.|TRBV30
TGTGCCTGGAGCAGGACAGGGGTAAACACCATATATTTT
CAWSRTGVNTIYF
>TRBJ2-7|.|few|TRBV11-3
TGTGCCAGCAGTGGTGTTTCGTCTAGCGAGCAGTACTTC
CASSGVSSSEQYF
>TRBJ2-5|TRBD2|few|TRBV7-2
TGTGCCAGCAGCCCTACTGCGGGAGGGCAAGAGACCCAGTACTTC
CASSPTAGGQETQYF
>TRBJ1-4|.|.|TRBV27
TGTGCCAGCAGTCGGCGGTCCGGGGGTTGGGGTAATGAAAAACTGTTTTTT
CASSRRSGGWGNEKLFF
>TRBJ1-1|TRBD1|.|TRBV6-6
TGTGCCAGCAGTTACTTTGGACAGGGGGCGTTCACTGAAGCTTTCTTT
CASSYFGQGAFTEAFF
>TRBJ2-7|.|.|TRBV5-6
TGTGCCAGCAGCACAATATACGAGCAGTACTTC
CASSTIYEQYF
>TRBJ2-3|TRBD1|.|TRBV5-4
TGTGCCAGCAGCTTGGGGGGACAGTTTCAAACAGATACGCAGTATTTT
CASSLGGQFQTDTQYF
>TRBJ1-5|.|.|TRBV3-1/TRBV3-2
TGTGCCAGCAGCCAAAGCTCGGTGCAGCCCCAGCATTTT
CASSQSSVQPQHF
>TRBJ2-3|TRBD1|once|TRBV7-9
TGTGCCAGCAGCTCGGACAGGAAATTAGATACGCAGTATTTT
CASSSDRKLDTQYF
>TRBJ2-1|TRBD1|.|TRBV11-3
TGTGCCAGCAGCACCGACAGGGGAAATGAGCAGTTCTTC
CASSTDRGNEQFF
>TRBJ1-2|.|.|TRBV9
TGTGCCAGCAGCCCGTGGGGCAGGGAAGTAGATGGCTACACCTTC
CASSPWGREVDGYTF
>TRBJ2-2|TRBD2|.|TRBV5-1
TGCGCCAGCGTAAGACTAGCGGGAGATGGGGAGCTGTTTTTT
CASVRLAGDGELFF
>TRBJ1-2|.|.|TRBV20-1
TGCAGTGCTCGACAGACGATAGGCTACACCTTC
CSARQTIGYTF
>TRBJ2-7|.|.|TRBV7-8
TGTGCCAGCAGCTTAGCGCTGGCGTACGGGGGACTTACCTACGAGCAGTACTTC
CASSLALAYGGLTYEQYF
>TRBJ2-5|TRBD2|.|TRBV6-1
TGTGCCAGCAGTGAACCAGGTAGCGGGGACGGGGAGACCCAGTACTTC
CASSEPGSGDGETQYF
>TRBJ2-1|.|.|TRBV9
TGTGCCAGCAGCGTAGGGGGCCCTCGTAACAATGAGCAGTTCTTC
CASSVGGPRNNEQFF
>TRBJ1-1|TRBD1|.|TRBV9
TGTGCCAGCAGCTCTAGGGGGACAGGCCCTGAAGCTTTCTTT
CASSSRGTGPEAFF
>TRBJ1-1|.|once|TRBV21-1
TGTGCCAGCAGCAAAAGCTCCCTTGGACAACAGAACACTGAAGCTTTCTTT
CASSKSSLGQQNTEAFF
>TRBJ2-7|TRBD1|.|TRBV6-5
TGTGCCAGCAGCCGCGGACAGGGATACGAGCAGTACTTC
CASSRGQGYEQYF
>TRBJ2-1|TRBD2|.|TRBV7-9
TGTGCCAGCAGCTTCCCTAGCGGGGGCTACAATGAGCAGTTCTTC
CASSFPSGGYNEQFF
>TRBJ1-4|TRBD1|.|TRBV4-1
TGCGCCAGCAGACCACAGGGGACTAATGAAAAACTGTTTTTT
CASRPQGTNEKLFF
>TRBJ1-2|.|.|TRBV6-6
TGTGCCAGCAGTACGCCGACTAGGGACGCAGGTGGCTACACCTTC
CASSTPTRDAGGYTF
>TRBJ2-3|.|.|TRBV11-2
TGTGCCAGCAGCTTAGTGATTGGAGGGTTAGATACGCAGTATTTT
CASSLVIGGLDTQYF
>TRBJ1-5|.|.|TRBV6-6
TGTGCCAGCAGTTACTTCGAGGGAAGCAATCAGCCCCAGCATTTT
CASSYFEGSNQPQHF
>TRBJ1-2|.|.|TRBV4-2
TGTGCCAGCAGCCAAGTTGGAGGGGACAACTATGGCTACACCTTC
CASSQVGGDNYGYTF
>TRBJ1-4|.|.|TRBV6-6
TGTGCCAGCAGCCCGGAGGCCATTGCAACTAATGAAAAACTGTTTTTT
CASSPEAIATNEKLFF
>TRBJ2-7|.|.|TRBV5-6
TGTGCCAGCAGCTTTACTTTGCATTATACTCAGCAGTACTTC
CASSFTLHYTQQYF
>TRBJ1-6|TRBD1|.|TRBV5-4
TGTGCCAGCAGCTTGGGGGACAGGGACTCACCCCTCCACTTT
CASSLGDRDSPLHF
>TRBJ2-2|.|once|TRBV5-4
TGTGCCAGCAGCTTAACTAGTGGGAACACCGGGGAGCTGTTTTTT
CASSLTSGNTGELFF
>TRBJ1-1|.|.|TRBV19
TGTGCCACGTTATTTTCAGGAAACACTGAAGCTTTCTTT
CATLFSGNTEAFF
>TRBJ2-7|TRBD2|.|TRBV3-1/TRBV3-2
TGTGCCAGCAGCCGCCATCCCGGGACTAGCGGCCTTGGGAGAGACGAGCAGTACTTC
CASSRHPGTSGLGRDEQYF
>TRBJ1-4|TRBD1|.|TRBV19
TGTGCCACCCAGGACAGGGGACGGAAACTGTTTTTT
CATQDRGRKLFF
>TRBJ1-1|.|.|TRBV6-5
TGTGCCACCCGTAAGCAGAACACTGAAGCTTTCTTT
CATRKQNTEAFF
>TRBJ1-2|TRBD1|.|TRBV19
TGTGCCAGTAGTTTGGACAGGACCAGCTATGGCTACACCTTC
CASSLDRTSYGYTF
>TRBJ1-2|TRBD1|.|TRBV29-1
TGCAGCGTTGAGCGTATAGACGGGACAGGGAAGGGCTACACCTTC
CSVERIDGTGKGYTF
>TRBJ1-4|.|.|TRBV30
TGTGCCTGGAACAGGGTGGGGGAAAAACTGTTTTTT
CAWNRVGEKLFF
>TRBJ2-2|TRBD2|.|TRBV3-1/TRBV3-2
TGTGCCAGCAGCCAAATAGCGGGGGGGACCGGGGAGCTGTTTTTT
CASSQIAGGTGELFF
>TRBJ2-3|TRBD2|.|TRBV5-1
TGCGCCAGCAGCTTGGCCAGCGGGGGGAGAGATACGCAGTATTTT
CASSLASGGRDTQYF
>TRBJ2-7|TRBD1|.|TRBV24-1
TGTGCCACCAGTGATTACCCGGGACAGGGGTACGGCGAGCAGTACTTC
CATSDYPGQGYGEQYF
>TRBJ1-5|TRBD1|.|TRBV19
TGTGCCAGTAGTATAGCTGGGGGGACAGGGTTTGGTCAGCCCCAGCATTTT
CASSIAGGTGFGQPQHF
>TRBJ1-3|TRBD1|.|TRBV2
TGTGCCAGTGTGACAGGGGGCTCTGGAAACACCATATATTTT
CASVTGGSGNTIYF
>TRBJ1-1|.|.|TRBV6-5
TGTGCCAGCAGATTACAAGGGGACACTGAAGCTTTCTTT
CASRLQGDTEAFF
>TRBJ1-1|TRBD1|.|TRBV4-1
TGCGCCAGCAGCCAAGGACAGGGGGGGGACGCTGAAGCTTTCTTT
CASSQGQGGDAEAFF
>TRBJ1-2|.|.|TRBV3-1/TRBV3-2
TGTGCCAGCAGCCAAGATGGGCAGGGGAATTCTGGCTACACCTTC
CASSQDGQGNSGYTF
>TRBJ2-6|.|.|TRBV5-1
TGCGCCAGCAGCACCGTCGCCCACAACTCTGGGGCCAACGTCCTGACTTTC
CASSTVAHNSGANVLTF
>TRBJ1-2|.|few|TRBV19
TGTGCCAGTAGCAGCAGGGGAGGCTACACCTTC
CASSSRGGYTF
>TRBJ1-2|.|.|TRBV19
TGTGCCAGTAGTATGAGAAGGGGGTTTACTAACTATGGCTACACCTTC
CASSMRRGFTNYGYTF
>TRBJ1-1|TRBD1|.|TRBV9
TGTGCCACGGGACAGGGGACGAACACTGAAGCTTTCTTT
CATGQGTNTEAFF
>TRBJ2-3|.|once|TRBV6-2/TRBV6-3
TGTGCCAGCAGTTACTTTTACCAACCGGGCCGGGAAGATACGCAGTATTTT
CASSYFYQPGREDTQYF
>TRBJ1-2|TRBD1|.|TRBV5-1
TGCGCCAGCAGCGGCCGGGACAGGGAGCGTACTACGGATGGCTACACCTTC
CASSGRDRERTTDGYTF
>TRBJ1-6|.|.|TRBV11-2
TGTGCCAGCAGAATGACAGAGAATGCACCCCTCCACTTT
CASRMTENAPLHF
>TRBJ2-2|TRBD2|.|TRBV5-4
TGTGCCACTTCACTAGCGGGAGTTTCCGCGAACACCGGGGAGCTGTTTTTT
CATSLAGVSANTGELFF
>TRBJ1-2|.|.|TRBV20-1
TGCAGACGACAGGCTTATGGCTACACCTTC
CRRQAYGYTF
>TRBJ2-7|TRBD1|.|TRBV18
TGTGCCAGCTCACCTCCCGGACAGGGTTGGGAGCAGTACTTC
CASSPPGQGWEQYF